Presented here are 7 T cell receptor beta chains from one specimen sequenced in a study of Graves' ophthalmopathy and Graves' hyperthyroidism. Amplification from RNA transcripts yielded the TCR beta CDR3 regions. First-round RT-PCR used HTBI primers; second-round multiplex PCR followed. TCRdb analysed the multiplex PCR reads with MiXCR anew, one entry per CDR3 protein. This table has around 1,000,000 distinct CDR3 sequences, about two fifths appearing once. The sequencing input was peripheral blood or thyroid tissue (not recorded which). The source is an adult man with Graves' hyperthyroidism.

This clonotype was found a few times. The rearrangement links TRBV29-1 to TRBJ2-3, with D unclear. The CDR3 length is 13 residues. The V gene's germline CDR1 is SQVTM and CDR2 ANQGSEA. V was pared by 0 bases and J by 5 bases, with 9 bases between. DNA of the CDR3: TGCAGCGTTGAAGATTGGGCCAAAGATACGCAGTATTTT. Translation: CSVEDWAKDTQYF.

The gene calls are TRBV2 and TRBJ2-5; 7 positions agree with TRBD1. The germline V gene has CDR1 SNHLY and CDR2 FYNNEI. The V and J ends lost 8 bases and 5 bases, in that order; junction bases with no gene match: 11. The CDR3 totals 14 residues. The CDR3 here is CASLPQGVRETQYF. For the CDR3, the DNA is TGTGCCAGCTTACCGCAGGGGGTGAGGGAGACCCAGTACTTC.

This clonotype was detected only once. The rearrangement uses TRBV24-1 and TRBJ2-2; TRBD1 matches at 7 bases. This CDR3 comprises 18 residues. Germline V CDR1 and CDR2: KGHDR, SFDVKD. Trimming cost V 4 bases and J 1 base; bases outside gene matches: 11. The CDR3: CATSDSPQRTGNTGELFF. The CDR3 DNA follows: TGTGCCACCAGTGACTCCCCCCAACGGACAGGGAACACCGGGGAGCTGTTTTTT.

This clonotype showed up many times. J is TRBJ2-7 and V is TRBV7-8; TRBD1 agrees at 7 bases. CDR3 length equals 13 residues. After removal of 5 bases from V and 6 bases from J, the junction contained 7 bases not matched to a gene. CDR1 is SGHVS, CDR2 FQNEAQ, per germline. The CDR3 protein is CASSRGQLFEQYF. The CDR3 nucleotides are TGTGCCAGCAGCCGGGGACAGCTATTCGAGCAGTACTTC.

Many counts were recorded for this clonotype. This chain joins TRBV7-8 and TRBJ2-7; 8 bases line up with TRBD1. The V gene end was trimmed by 2 bases and the J gene end by 2 bases; junction bases not matched to a gene: 2. Germline assignment: CDR1 SGHVS and CDR2 FQNEAQ. This CDR3 region has 14 residues. CDR3 DNA sequence: TGTGCCAGCAGCTTACAGGGGGCGACCTACGAGCAGTACTTC. Its protein is CASSLQGATYEQYF. The full variable domain, completed using reference TRBV7-8 and TRBJ2-7, is GAGVSQSPRYKVAKRGQDVALRCDPISGHVSLFWYQQALGQGPEFLTYFQNEAQLDKSGLPSDRFFAERPEGSVSTLKIQRTQQEDSAVYLCASSLQGATYEQYFGPGTRLTVT.

This clonotype was counted ten times or more. V and J are TRBV29-1 and TRBJ1-2, with unresolved D. The CDR3 runs 15 residues. Germline CDR1 and CDR2: SQVTM and ANQGSEA. The V end lost 1 base, the J end lost 2 bases, and 14 bases lay between the germline ends. CDR3 sequence: CSVEVPSSGNYGYTF. In DNA form, the CDR3 reads TGCAGCGTTGAAGTGCCTTCGTCCGGGAACTATGGCTACACCTTC.

Concerning this clonotype itself: The junction and the germline gene differ at one end; a read error may be behind it. This chain links TRBV7-3 with TRBJ2-7, with a weak D call TRBD1 (5 bases). Germline V CDR1 and CDR2: SGHTA, FQGTGA. The CDR3 loop spans 16 amino acids. CDR3 bases: TGTGCCAGCAGCTTCGGCCAGGGTACTCCCTCCAACGAGCAGTACTTC. It encodes CASSFGQGTPSNEQYF.